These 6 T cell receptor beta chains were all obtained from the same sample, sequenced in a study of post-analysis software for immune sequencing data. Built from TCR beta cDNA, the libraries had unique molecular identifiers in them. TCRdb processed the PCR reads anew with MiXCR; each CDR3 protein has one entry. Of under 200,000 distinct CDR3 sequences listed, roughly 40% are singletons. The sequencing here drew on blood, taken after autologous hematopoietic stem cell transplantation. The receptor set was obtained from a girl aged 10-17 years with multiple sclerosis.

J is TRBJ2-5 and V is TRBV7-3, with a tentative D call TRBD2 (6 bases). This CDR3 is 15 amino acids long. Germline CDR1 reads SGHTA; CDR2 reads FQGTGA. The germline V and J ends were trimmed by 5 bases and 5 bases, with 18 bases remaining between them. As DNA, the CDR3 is TGTGCCAGCAGCCCCAGTGGAGGGGATGGGGAGACCCAGTACTTC. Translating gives CASSPSGGDGETQYF.

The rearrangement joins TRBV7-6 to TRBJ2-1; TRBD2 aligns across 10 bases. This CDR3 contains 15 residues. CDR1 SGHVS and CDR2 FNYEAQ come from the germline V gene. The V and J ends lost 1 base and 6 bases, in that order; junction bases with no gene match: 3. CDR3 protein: CASSLGSGRGNEQFF. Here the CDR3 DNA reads TGTGCCAGCAGCTTAGGGAGCGGGAGGGGCAATGAGCAGTTCTTC.

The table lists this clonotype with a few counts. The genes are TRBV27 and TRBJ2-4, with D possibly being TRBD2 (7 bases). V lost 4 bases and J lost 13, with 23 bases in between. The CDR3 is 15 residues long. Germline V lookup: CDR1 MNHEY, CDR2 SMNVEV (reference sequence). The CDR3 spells CASSYTGKTWEGQYF. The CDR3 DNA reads TGTGCCAGCAGTTACACAGGGAAAACGTGGGAGGGACAGTACTTC.

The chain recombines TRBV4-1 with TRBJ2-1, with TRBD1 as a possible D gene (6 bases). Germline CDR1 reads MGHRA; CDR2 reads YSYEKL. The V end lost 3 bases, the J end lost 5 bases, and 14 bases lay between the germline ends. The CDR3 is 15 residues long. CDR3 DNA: TGCGCCAGCAGCCAGGCAGGGGCTAGAGACAATGAGCAGTTCTTC. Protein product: CASSQAGARDNEQFF.

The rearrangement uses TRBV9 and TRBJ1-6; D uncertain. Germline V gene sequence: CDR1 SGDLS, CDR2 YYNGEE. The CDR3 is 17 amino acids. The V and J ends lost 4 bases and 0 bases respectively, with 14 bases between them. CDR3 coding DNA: TGTGCCAGCAGCCCAAGAGGGCAGAGCTCCTATAATTCACCCCTCCACTTT. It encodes CASSPRGQSSYNSPLHF.

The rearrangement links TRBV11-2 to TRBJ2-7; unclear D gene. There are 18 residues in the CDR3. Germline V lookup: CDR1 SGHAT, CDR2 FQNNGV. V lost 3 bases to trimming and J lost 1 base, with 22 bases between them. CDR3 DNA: TGTGCCAGCAGCTTCCTACAGTCCTGGGCGCAAAAATCCTACGAGCAGTACTTC. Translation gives CASSFLQSWAQKSYEQYF.